A selection of T cell receptor beta chains follows, all from one sample in a study of control samples from healthy donors and cancer patients. TCRdb keeps only in-frame clones here, not all; method: immunoSEQ multiplex PCR. The table has 150,000 to 200,000 clones, around nine tenths seen once. Sequenced input: blood. The receptors were sampled from a man aged 25-45 years in good health. Both conserved end residues are part of each CDR3. The order of the fields is CDR3 protein, V gene, J gene.

CASRRMGRGAEKLFF	TRBV2	TRBJ1-4
CASSYYGGAGDTQYF	TRBV6-2/TRBV6-3	TRBJ2-3
CASSSIGTSGGGQETQYF	TRBV5-1	TRBJ2-5
CASSFWDRGYEQYF	TRBV5-6	TRBJ2-7
CASRGSNQPQHF	TRBV12-3/TRBV12-4	TRBJ1-5
CASSPRDKAQFF	TRBV7-9	TRBJ2-1
CASSVGVAGGPLENIQYF	TRBV9	TRBJ2-4
CASRTDRSGGNTIYF	TRBV7-9	TRBJ1-3
CASSYSASALVGEQYF	TRBV6-5	TRBJ2-7
CASSPDRGAGANVLTF	TRBV3-1/TRBV3-2	TRBJ2-6
CASSKRLAGVITDTQYF	TRBV5-6	TRBJ2-3
CASSLVILDTDTQYF	TRBV5-6	TRBJ2-3
CASSLGTGARAFF	TRBV28	TRBJ1-1
CASSSQAGGQETQYF	TRBV28	TRBJ2-5
CASSYGSGGYGNTIYF	TRBV6-5	TRBJ1-3
CATSREIRDRDREPQHF	TRBV15	TRBJ1-5
CATLGGAGELFF	TRBV6-5	TRBJ2-2
CASRQGGSNQPQHF	TRBV28	TRBJ1-5
CASSRLSGANVLTF	TRBV27	TRBJ2-6
CASSPPRGTDSLVSSYNEQFF	TRBV18	TRBJ2-1
CATSRDPGPNEQYF	TRBV15	TRBJ2-7
CASRPGTSGINEQFF	TRBV10-2	TRBJ2-1
CASSPTQGYTQYF	TRBV11-2	TRBJ2-3
CASSPPGTSEQYF	TRBV27	TRBJ2-7
CASSSRTGATTEAFF	TRBV27	TRBJ1-1
CAISIGDLDTGELFF	TRBV10-3	TRBJ2-2
CASKRTGPTGELFF	TRBV27	TRBJ2-2
CASSVPLAHEQFF	TRBV19	TRBJ2-1
CASSRGTGGSEQYF	TRBV5-1	TRBJ2-7
CASSERRGREGNQPQHF	TRBV2	TRBJ1-5
CASSEAGRSGANVLTF	TRBV2	TRBJ2-6
CASSPNPSGAQKLYSNQPQHF	TRBV18	TRBJ1-5
CASSTPLAGGINEQYF	TRBV7-2	TRBJ2-7
CASSLAGGSNQPQHF	TRBV27	TRBJ1-5
CASSQVTSGNTIYF	TRBV3-1/TRBV3-2	TRBJ1-3
CASSVAGGIGWQPQHF	TRBV28	TRBJ1-5
CASSSSLKIEAFF	TRBV5-1	TRBJ1-1
CASSVRTSGTETRVTDTQYF	TRBV9	TRBJ2-3
CATSDGYEQYF	TRBV24-1	TRBJ2-7